The rows below give T cell receptor beta chains drawn from one sample of a study of blood T cell repertoires in COVID-19. TCRdb keeps only in-frame clones here, not all; method: immunoSEQ multiplex PCR. This sample carries 75,000 to 95,000 clones, about 80% of them seen once, and the ten largest clones take around 6.5%. Sequencing input: peripheral blood. The receptor set was obtained from a man in his 60s with acute or convalescent COVID-19. The CDR3 runs from the conserved cysteine through the conserved F or W. The D gene is left open where the match is weak. Not every row has a clone size; where given, it reads once, few, many or a size class.

clone_size cdr3_length j_call v_call d_call cdr3_nt cdr3_aa
. 20 TRBJ2-7 TRBV5-1 TRBD2 TGCGCCAGCAGCTTGTCTCTAGCATCCCGGGGAGCGGGGCACTCCTACGAGCAGTACTTC CASSLSLASRGAGHSYEQYF
. 13 TRBJ1-1 TRBV6-5 TRBD1 TGTGCCAGCAGTTCCCAAACACAGGGGAAAGCTTTCTTT CASSSQTQGKAFF
. 15 TRBJ1-1 TRBV7-3 TRBD1 TGTGCCAGCAGCCTGGGGACAGGGGGCAATCTGGAAGCTTTCTTT CASSLGTGGNLEAFF
. 15 TRBJ2-5 TRBV5-1 TRBD1 TGCGCCAGCAGCCAACAGGGGGCGCGTCGGGAGACCCAGTACTTC CASSQQGARRETQYF
. 15 TRBJ1-1 TRBV5-5 . TGTGCCAGCAGCCTGAGGGTGGGGATTGGAACTGAAGCTTTCTTT CASSLRVGIGTEAFF
. 15 TRBJ1-1 TRBV12-5 TRBD1 TGTGCTAGTGGTTTGGTACTCGGGGACAGGGTAGAAGCTTTCTTT CASGLVLGDRVEAFF
. 14 TRBJ2-7 TRBV19 . TGTGCCAGTAGTCTAGGGTTGTGGCAGTACGAGCAGTACTTC CASSLGLWQYEQYF
. 14 TRBJ1-3 TRBV14 TRBD1 TGTGCCAGCAGGAGGACAGGGTCTGGAAACACCATATATTTT CASRRTGSGNTIYF
. 16 TRBJ2-5 TRBV24-1 TRBD2 TGTGCCACCAGTGATTCCGGGACTAGCGGGGAAGAGACCCAGTACTTC CATSDSGTSGEETQYF
. 12 TRBJ1-2 TRBV29-1 . TGCAGCGTTGAGACAGGAATCTATGGCTACACCTTC CSVETGIYGYTF
. 14 TRBJ2-1 TRBV9 TRBD2 TGTGCCAGCAGCGTCGGGGGGGCCGGAAATGAGCAGTTCTTC CASSVGGAGNEQFF
. 15 TRBJ1-1 TRBV14 . TGTGCCAGCAGCCAGGGGATTTGGGGCGGAACTGAAGCTTTCTTT CASSQGIWGGTEAFF
. 14 TRBJ1-1 TRBV6-2/TRBV6-3 . TGTGCCAGCAGTTACTCGCAGGGTGAGACTGAAGCTTTCTTT CASSYSQGETEAFF
. 13 TRBJ2-7 TRBV5-4 . TGTGCCAGCAGCTTGCAGGGAACCTACGAGCAGTACTTC CASSLQGTYEQYF
. 13 TRBJ1-2 TRBV2 . TGTGCCAGCAGGGATACAGGATACTATGGCTACACCTTC CASRDTGYYGYTF
. 14 TRBJ2-1 TRBV30 . TGTGCCAGAAACGGCGGTAGCTCCTACAATGAGCAGTTCTTC CARNGGSSYNEQFF
. 17 TRBJ2-1 TRBV28 TRBD2 TGTGCCAGCAGATCCGGGACTAGCGGGGGGAGTTACAATGAGCAGTTCTTC CASRSGTSGGSYNEQFF
. 15 TRBJ2-7 TRBV19 TRBD1 TGTGCCAGTAGTCCTGGGACAGGGGCTTCCTACGAGCAGTACTTC CASSPGTGASYEQYF
. 13 TRBJ2-7 TRBV12-3/TRBV12-4 TRBD2 TGTGCCAGCAGTTGGACTAGTGGGAGGGAGCAGTACTTC CASSWTSGREQYF
. 13 TRBJ2-2 TRBV6-5 . TGTGCCAGCAGTTATCGAGGGACCGGGGAGCTGTTTTTT CASSYRGTGELFF
. 13 TRBJ1-1 TRBV5-1 TRBD1 TGCGCCAGCAGCCGACAGGGGAACACTGAAGCTTTCTTT CASSRQGNTEAFF
few 15 TRBJ1-2 TRBV2 . TGTGCCAGCACCGGCCCTCCCGACAGCCCCTATGGCTACACCTTC CASTGPPDSPYGYTF
. 14 TRBJ2-3 TRBV3-1/TRBV3-2 . TGTGCCAGCAGCCAAGGGAGCTATTTAGATACGCAGTATTTT CASSQGSYLDTQYF
. 14 TRBJ1-1 TRBV7-2 TRBD1 TGTGCCAGCAGCTTCTCCCCAGGGGGCACTGAAGCTTTCTTT CASSFSPGGTEAFF
. 13 TRBJ2-7 TRBV5-8 TRBD2 TGTGCCAGCAGCTTTGGGGGGGGATACGAGCAGTACTTC CASSFGGGYEQYF
. 18 TRBJ2-3 TRBV19 TRBD2 TGTGCCAGTAGTATCGGACTAGCGGGGGGTCCTAGCACAGATACGCAGTATTTT CASSIGLAGGPSTDTQYF
few 16 TRBJ2-2 TRBV24-1 TRBD1 TGTGCCACCAGTGATTTGGAAACAGGGGACACCGGGGAGCTGTTTTTT CATSDLETGDTGELFF
. 16 TRBJ1-2 TRBV5-8 . TGTGCCAGCAGCGAGGGGGTTTTAGACCCATACTATGGCTACACCTTC CASSEGVLDPYYGYTF
. 15 TRBJ1-3 TRBV5-4 . TGTGCCAGCAGCTTGGACGGTCGCTCTGGAAACACCATATATTTT CASSLDGRSGNTIYF
. 15 TRBJ2-1 TRBV10-2 TRBD2 TGCGCCAGCAGTCCTAGCGGGGGGATTAGCAATGAGCAGTTCTTC CASSPSGGISNEQFF
. 15 TRBJ1-4 TRBV7-8 TRBD1 TGTGCCAGCAGCAGCCGGGACAGGGTGGGTGAAAAACTGTTTTTT CASSSRDRVGEKLFF
. 15 TRBJ2-3 TRBV27 TRBD2 TGTGCCAGCAGTCTCAAGCGGGGGACCACAGATACGCAGTATTTT CASSLKRGTTDTQYF
. 17 TRBJ1-2 TRBV7-9 TRBD1 TGTGCCAGCAGCTTAAAGCAGACAGGGCTCGGTAACTATGGCTACACCTTC CASSLKQTGLGNYGYTF
. 15 TRBJ2-1 TRBV3-1/TRBV3-2 . TGTGCCAGCAGCCAAGTAAGGGGTTCGGGCAATGAGCAGTTCTTC CASSQVRGSGNEQFF
. 16 TRBJ2-7 TRBV6-2/TRBV6-3 TRBD2 TGTGCCAGCAGCCCCGGACTAGCGGGGGGAACCTACGAGCAGTACTTC CASSPGLAGGTYEQYF
. 13 TRBJ1-1 TRBV2 . TGTGCCAGCAGTGAGGGGAGATACACTGAAGCTTTCTTT CASSEGRYTEAFF
. 14 TRBJ2-4 TRBV6-2/TRBV6-3 . TGTGCCAGCAGTTCCGGACAGTCCAAAAACATTCAGTACTTC CASSSGQSKNIQYF
. 15 TRBJ1-2 TRBV5-4 TRBD1 TGTGCCAGCAGCCATGGGACAGGACAAATCTATGGCTACACCTTC CASSHGTGQIYGYTF
few 15 TRBJ2-1 TRBV27 TRBD1 TGTGCCAGCAGTCGGACAGGGGGATACTACAATGAGCAGTTCTTC CASSRTGGYYNEQFF
. 14 TRBJ1-2 TRBV9 TRBD1 TGTGCCAGCAGCGTAGGACAGGGAAACTATGGCTACACCTTC CASSVGQGNYGYTF
. 17 TRBJ2-1 TRBV6-2/TRBV6-3 TRBD2 TGTGCCAGCAGTTACTTAACTAGCGGGGGGGCCGTTGATGAGCAGTTCTTC CASSYLTSGGAVDEQFF
. 13 TRBJ2-5 TRBV30 TRBD2 TGTGCCTGGAGTTCTGGGGGGGGAGAGACCCAGTACTTC CAWSSGGGETQYF
. 16 TRBJ2-7 TRBV27 . TGTGCCAGCAGTTTCCAAAGACAGCCTTCCTCCTACGAGCAGTACTTC CASSFQRQPSSYEQYF
few 11 TRBJ1-2 TRBV28 . TGTGCCAGCAGTTATTTATATGGCTACACCTTC CASSYLYGYTF
. 12 TRBJ1-5 TRBV24-1 . TGTGCCACCAGTAACAGTAATCAGCCCCAGCATTTT CATSNSNQPQHF
. 13 TRBJ2-1 TRBV29-1 . TGCAGCGCCGGCAGGGGCTCCTACAATGAGCAGTTCTTC CSAGRGSYNEQFF